This is a list of T cell receptor beta chains from one sample in a study of T cell responses to AZD1222 COVID-19 vaccine. TCRdb's copy holds only in-frame clones and misses some; the assay was immunoSEQ multiplex PCR. The sample records roughly 100,000 clones, 90% being singletons. This sample comprised peripheral blood, obtained on day 0 of AZD1222 vaccination. The receptors stem from an adult in good health. CDR3s include the opening cysteine and the closing phenylalanine or tryptophan. Fields, in order: clone size, J gene, V gene, D gene, CDR3 DNA, CDR3 protein. D genes are given only for firm matches. Clone size is stated in some rows and not others, as once, few, many or a class when expanded.

NA TRBJ1-5 TRBV27 NA TGTGCCAGCTCGGGGGAGAGTGGCAATCAGCCCCAGCATTTT CASSGESGNQPQHF
NA TRBJ1-3 TRBV5-4 NA TGTGCCAGCAGCTTTTGGGGGTCTGGAAACACCATATATTTT CASSFWGSGNTIYF
few TRBJ1-1 TRBV6-5 NA TGTGCCAGCAGCCATAGGGAGTACACTGAAGCTTTCTTT CASSHREYTEAFF
NA TRBJ2-5 TRBV10-3 TRBD1 TGTGCCATCAGCCCAGACAGGGCCCAAGAGACCCAGTACTTC CAISPDRAQETQYF
NA TRBJ2-5 TRBV5-1 TRBD2 TGCGCCAGCAGCTTGACGGGGACTAGCGTGGAGACCCAGTACTTC CASSLTGTSVETQYF
NA TRBJ1-6 TRBV3-1/TRBV3-2 TRBD1 TGTGCCAGCAGCCAAGACCGGGGACAGAATTCACCCCTCCACTTT CASSQDRGQNSPLHF
NA TRBJ1-1 TRBV10-3 NA TGTGCCATCAGTCCCGGTCGGGAAGGCACTGAAGCTTTCTTT CAISPGREGTEAFF
NA TRBJ1-5 TRBV28 NA TGTGCCAGCAGTTTATCCTGGATTAGGGGTTCGGGCAATCAGCCCCAGCATTTT CASSLSWIRGSGNQPQHF
once TRBJ1-2 TRBV9 NA TGTGCCAGCAGCGGGCAGACCAGCAATGGCTACACCTTC CASSGQTSNGYTF
NA TRBJ2-1 TRBV2 NA TGTGCCATATTAGTGTCCTACAATGAGCAGTTCTTC CAILVSYNEQFF
NA TRBJ1-5 TRBV3-1/TRBV3-2 NA TGTGCCAGCAGCCAGGGGCATGTGGGGAACCAGCCCCAGCATTTT CASSQGHVGNQPQHF
NA TRBJ2-7 TRBV5-1 TRBD2 TGCGCCAGCAGCTCTACTATAGCGGGGGGATACGAGCAGTACTTC CASSSTIAGGYEQYF
NA TRBJ2-7 TRBV5-1 TRBD1 TGCGCCAGCAGCTGGGGCCCGACAGGGAACGAGCAGTACTTC CASSWGPTGNEQYF
NA TRBJ1-5 TRBV19 NA TGTGCCAGTCGCCGGGTGGCGGGGGGCAATCAGCCCCAGCATTTT CASRRVAGGNQPQHF
NA TRBJ1-2 TRBV5-6 TRBD1 TGTGCCAGCAGCTTGGCCTATCAGGGGGCTGTAAACTATGGCTACACCTTC CASSLAYQGAVNYGYTF
NA TRBJ1-3 TRBV29-1 TRBD1 TGCAGCGCTCTCCGGGACAGTGGAAACACCATATATTTT CSALRDSGNTIYF
NA TRBJ1-2 TRBV7-2 TRBD1 TGTGCCAGCAGCTTAGGGGGACAGGGGTCCGACTATGGCTACACCTTC CASSLGGQGSDYGYTF
NA TRBJ1-1 TRBV5-1 NA TGCGCCAGCAGCCTCGCGAGTCTCACTGAAGCTTTCTTT CASSLASLTEAFF
NA TRBJ1-2 TRBV3-1/TRBV3-2 TRBD1 TGTGCCAGCAGCCGGGACAGGGCCTATGGCTACACCTTC CASSRDRAYGYTF